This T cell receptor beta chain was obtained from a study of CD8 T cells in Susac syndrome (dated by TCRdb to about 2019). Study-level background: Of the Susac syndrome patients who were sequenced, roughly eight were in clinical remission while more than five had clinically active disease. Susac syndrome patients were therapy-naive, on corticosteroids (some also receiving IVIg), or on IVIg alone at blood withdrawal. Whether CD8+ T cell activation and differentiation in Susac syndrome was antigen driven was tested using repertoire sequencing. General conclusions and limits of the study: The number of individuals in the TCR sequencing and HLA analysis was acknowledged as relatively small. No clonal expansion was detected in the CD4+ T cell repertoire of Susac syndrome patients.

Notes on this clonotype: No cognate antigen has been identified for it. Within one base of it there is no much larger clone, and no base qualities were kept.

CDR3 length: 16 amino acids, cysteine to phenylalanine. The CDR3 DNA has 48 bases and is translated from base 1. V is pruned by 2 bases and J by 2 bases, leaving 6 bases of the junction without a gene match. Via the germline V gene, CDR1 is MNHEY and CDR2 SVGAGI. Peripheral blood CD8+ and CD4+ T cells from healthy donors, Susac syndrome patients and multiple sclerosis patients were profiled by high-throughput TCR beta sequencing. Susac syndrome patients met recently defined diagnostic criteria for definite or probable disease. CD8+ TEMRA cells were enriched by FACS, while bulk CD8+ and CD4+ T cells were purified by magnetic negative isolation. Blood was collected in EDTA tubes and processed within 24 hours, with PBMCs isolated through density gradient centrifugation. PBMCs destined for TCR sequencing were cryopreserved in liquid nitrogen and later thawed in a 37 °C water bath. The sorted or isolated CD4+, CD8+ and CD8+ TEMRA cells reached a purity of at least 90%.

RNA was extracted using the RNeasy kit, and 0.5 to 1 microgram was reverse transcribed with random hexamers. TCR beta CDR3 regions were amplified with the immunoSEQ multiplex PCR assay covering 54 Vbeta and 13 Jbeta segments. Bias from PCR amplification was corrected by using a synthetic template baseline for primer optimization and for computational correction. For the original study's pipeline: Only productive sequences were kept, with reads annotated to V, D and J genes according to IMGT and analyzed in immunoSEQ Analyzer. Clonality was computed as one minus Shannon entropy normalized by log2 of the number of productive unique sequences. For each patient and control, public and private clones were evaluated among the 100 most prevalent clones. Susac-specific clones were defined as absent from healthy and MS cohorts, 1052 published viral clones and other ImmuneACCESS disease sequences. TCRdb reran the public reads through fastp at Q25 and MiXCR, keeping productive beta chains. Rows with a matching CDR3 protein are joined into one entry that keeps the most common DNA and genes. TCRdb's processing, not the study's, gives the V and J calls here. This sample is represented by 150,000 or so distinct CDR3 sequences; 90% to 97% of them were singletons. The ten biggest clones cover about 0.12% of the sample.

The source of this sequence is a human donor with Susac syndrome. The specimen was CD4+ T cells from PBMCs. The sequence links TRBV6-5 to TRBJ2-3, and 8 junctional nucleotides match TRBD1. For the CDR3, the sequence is CASSYGTGQATDTQYF. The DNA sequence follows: TGTGCCAGCAGTTACGGAACGGGACAGGCCACAGATACGCAGTATTTT.